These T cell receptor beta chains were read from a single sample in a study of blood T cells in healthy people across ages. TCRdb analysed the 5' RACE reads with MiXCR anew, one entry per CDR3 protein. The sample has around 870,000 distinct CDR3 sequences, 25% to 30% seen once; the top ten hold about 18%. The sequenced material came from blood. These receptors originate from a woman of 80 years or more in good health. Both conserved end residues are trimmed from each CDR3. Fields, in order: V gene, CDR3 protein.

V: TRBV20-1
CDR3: SASAGVQSNQPQH

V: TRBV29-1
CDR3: SVYLAGGVGGELF

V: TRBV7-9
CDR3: ASSLPPGTEQY

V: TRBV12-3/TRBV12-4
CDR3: ASAKRGSTDTQY

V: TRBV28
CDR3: ASSLFNRLSSYNSPLH

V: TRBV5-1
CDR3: ASKREIADTQY

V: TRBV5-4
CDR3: ASSLGRASGGAVANTQY

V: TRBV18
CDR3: ASSPRDIPSGANVLT

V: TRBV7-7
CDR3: ASSLTLAGAMNTEAF

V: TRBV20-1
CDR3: SATGPRNTEAF

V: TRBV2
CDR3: ASRKQGSYNEQF

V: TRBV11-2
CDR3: ASSGWGQGSYKQY

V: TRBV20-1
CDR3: SARPITGQGAEHYSYEQY

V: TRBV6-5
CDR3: TSRLDGTFSNEKLF

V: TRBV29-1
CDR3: SVEECRECGYT

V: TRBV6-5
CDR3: AISRAAGQNSPLH

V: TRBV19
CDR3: ASSTPQPGSSNQPQH

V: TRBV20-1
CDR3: SATTGTEIQETQY

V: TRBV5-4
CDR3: ASSLTGFGNEQF

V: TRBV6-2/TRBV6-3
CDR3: ASTSGRRNTEAF

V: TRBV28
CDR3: ASSLWSGASGNQPQH

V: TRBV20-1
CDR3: SARDWTGAYSNQPQH

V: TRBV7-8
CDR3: ASSEAGTGYEQY

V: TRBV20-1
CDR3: SASTPAGDNTDTQY

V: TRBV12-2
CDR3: ASRLARLSAF

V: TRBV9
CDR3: VSSPRTSGQETQY

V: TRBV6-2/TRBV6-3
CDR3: ASSSPGGGAVWTQY

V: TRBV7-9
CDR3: ASSGMGGSRYEQY

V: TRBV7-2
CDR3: ASSSSPLGTDTQY

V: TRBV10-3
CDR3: AISDRVSNQPQH

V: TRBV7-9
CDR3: ASSHWGGGQETQY

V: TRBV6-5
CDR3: ASRPRRGGIQY

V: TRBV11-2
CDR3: ASSLAGAREQY

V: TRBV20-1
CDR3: SARRSGGTYNEQF

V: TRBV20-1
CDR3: SASTGQGTNEQF

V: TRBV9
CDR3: ASSAGTGPSYEQY